In this sample, the clone carrying this TCR beta chain turned up a few times. These data are taken from a study of control samples from healthy donors and cancer patients. Data came from immunoSEQ multiplex PCR; TCRdb stores just in-frame clones and leaves some out. Among about 51,000 clones listed, 80% were seen once. The germline V gene has CDR1 SGHTA and CDR2 FQGTGA. V dropped 1 base and J dropped 2 bases, with 9 bases sitting between them. The CDR3 is made up of 14 amino acids. The sequenced material came from blood. The gene calls are TRBV7-3 and TRBJ2-7; possible D gene TRBD2, 5 bases. The TCR was taken from a man in his sixties or seventies in good health. DNA of the CDR3: TGTGCCAGCAGCTTAAATCCGGGAACCTACGAGCAGTACTTC. This gives the protein CASSLNPGTYEQYF.